Listed here are 16 T cell receptor beta chains from one sample, sequenced in a study of patients and donors after allogeneic stem cell transplantation. Each CDR3 protein gets one entry after TCRdb re-called the RT-PCR reads with MiXCR. This table holds 920,000 or so distinct CDR3 sequences, around 17% found once. The source material was blood, either unsorted or a sorted T cell fraction (not recorded which). The receptors come from a human donor who was either an allogeneic HSCT recipient or a stem cell or donor lymphocyte infusion donor (not recorded which). It is not recorded whose cells these are; they may come from a transplant donor.

CDR3 sequence (DNA): TGCAGTGCTTTGACCGCCTACGAGCAGTACTTC. This sequence encodes CSALTAYEQYF. The chain uses TRBV20-1 and TRBJ2-7; D remains ambiguous. CDR1 and CDR2 (germline): DFQATT, SNEGSKA (reference sequence). The CDR3 contains 11 residues. V was trimmed by 5 bases and J by 2 bases, leaving 7 bases between them.

In this sample, this clonotype turned up a few times. The chain recombines TRBV20-1 with TRBJ1-2; D might be TRBD1 (5 bases). This CDR3 has 12 amino acids. CDR1 is DFQATT and CDR2 is SNEGSKA in the germline V gene (reference sequence). Trimming stripped 4 bases from V and 6 bases from J, with 12 bases between. This CDR3 reads CSANGRADGYTF. Here the CDR3 DNA reads TGCAGTGCTAATGGCAGGGCGGATGGCTACACCTTC.

CDR3 nucleotide sequence: TGTGCCAGCAGTTCCTCCGACAGGGTGGGAGAGACCCAGTACTTC. This sequence encodes CASSSSDRVGETQYF. This chain connects TRBV12-3 or TRBV12-4 to TRBJ2-5, with TRBD1 matching 7 bases. The CDR3 extends over 15 amino acids. V lost 4 bases, J lost 4 bases, and 9 bases stayed unmatched.

This rearrangement joins TRBV4-1 to TRBJ2-3; 9 nucleotides line up with TRBD1. V was pared by 4 bases and J by 4 bases, with 9 bases of the junction left unmatched. In germline, CDR1 is MGHRA, CDR2 YSYEKL. The CDR3 contains 16 residues. This CDR3 reads CASSLYDRGAADTQYF. The CDR3 DNA is TGCGCCAGCAGCCTATATGACAGGGGGGCGGCAGATACGCAGTATTTT.

This clonotype was seen repeatedly, ten times or more. This sequence joins TRBV12-3 or TRBV12-4 and TRBJ1-5; a weak D match, TRBD1 (6 bases). The V and J ends lost 5 bases and 5 bases respectively, with 13 bases between them. The CDR3 covers 14 residues. The CDR3 region is CASSPRGVDQPQHF. The DNA for the CDR3 is TGTGCCAGCAGTCCGAGGGGGGTAGATCAGCCCCAGCATTTT.

This chain links TRBV10-3 with TRBJ2-7; TRBD2 matches 8 bases. The J segment lost 0 bases and the V segment lost 3 bases, leaving 4 bases of the junction unmatched. Germline values: CDR1 ENHRY, CDR2 SYGVKD. The CDR3 length is 15 residues. The chain's CDR3 is CAISDQRGISYEQYF. The CDR3 DNA sequence: TGTGCCATCAGTGACCAGCGGGGGATCTCCTACGAGCAGTACTTC.

The V call is TRBV6-2 or TRBV6-3, the J call TRBJ1-1; D is perhaps TRBD1 (5 bases). CDR3 size: 14 residues. Germline values: CDR1 MNHEY, CDR2 SVGEGT. Trimming stripped 6 bases from V and 5 bases from J, with 16 bases between. CDR3 sequence reads: CASSELRERTEAFF. The CDR3 coding sequence is TGTGCCAGCAGCGAGCTCAGGGAACGTACTGAAGCTTTCTTT.

The V gene is TRBV30, the J gene TRBJ1-5; TRBD1 aligns across 7 bases. Germline assignment: CDR1 GTSNPN and CDR2 SVGIG (reference sequence). The J segment lost 5 bases and the V segment lost 0 bases, leaving 4 bases of the junction unmatched. This CDR3 region has 14 residues. In nucleotides, the CDR3 is TGTGCCTGGAGTGTTAAGGGGGCGCATCAGCCCCAGCATTTT. This encodes CAWSVKGAHQPQHF.

The gene calls are TRBV7-9 and TRBJ1-3, with D uncertain. This CDR3 is 15 amino acids long. The germline V gene encodes CDR1 SEHNR and CDR2 FQNEAQ (reference sequence). Trimming removed 4 bases from V and 3 bases from J, with 13 bases in between. CDR3 loop: CASSSKTRGGNTIYF. DNA for the CDR3: TGTGCCAGCAGCTCCAAAACCCGGGGTGGAAACACCATATATTTT.

The chain has TRBV5-1 and TRBJ2-3; 8 nucleotides line up with TRBD2. The germline gives CDR1 SGHRS, CDR2 YFSETQ. The CDR3 is made up of 16 amino acids. V lost 5 bases, J lost 0 bases, and 8 bases stayed unmatched. CDR3: CASRDLAGPSTDTQYF. In DNA form, the CDR3 reads TGCGCCAGCAGGGACTTAGCGGGGCCTAGCACAGATACGCAGTATTTT.

The V call is TRBV2, the J call TRBJ2-5; either TRBD1 or TRBD2 may fit D (5 bases each). The CDR3 totals 15 residues. Deletions cut 5 bases from V and 3 bases from J, with 16 bases between. Per germline, CDR1 SNHLY and CDR2 FYNNEI. DNA of the CDR3: TGTGCCAGCAGTCGACCAGGGAGTGCCGAAGAGACCCAGTACTTC. Translating it yields CASSRPGSAEETQYF. The full variable domain, its missing parts supplied by reference TRBV2 and TRBJ2-5, is EPEVTQTPSHQVTQMGQEVILRCVPISNHLYFYWYRQILGQKVEFLVSFYNNEISEKSEIFDDQFSVERPDGSNFTLKIRSTKLEDSAMYFCASSRPGSAEETQYFGPGTRLLVL.

CDR3 sequence: CASRPSQGSGETQYF. The CDR3 coding sequence is TGTGCCAGCAGGCCCTCACAGGGGTCGGGGGAGACCCAGTACTTC. This chain connects TRBV7-9 to TRBJ2-5; 7 nucleotides match TRBD1. The ends lost 6 bases at V and 5 bases at J; junction bases unmatched: 12. Germline V gene sequence: CDR1 SEHNR, CDR2 FQNEAQ (reference sequence). The CDR3 loop spans 15 amino acids. The whole variable domain, filled in from reference TRBV7-9 and TRBJ2-5, reads DTGVSQNPRHKITKRGQNVTFRCDPISEHNRLYWYRQTLGQGPEFLTYFQNEAQLEKSRLLSDRFSAERPKGSFSTLEIQRTEQGDSAMYLCASRPSQGSGETQYFGPGTRLLVL.

A few counts support this clonotype. This chain joins TRBV12-3 or TRBV12-4 and TRBJ1-4; D ambiguous. The length of the CDR3 is 15 residues. The ends were cut back, 5 bases at V and 2 bases at J, with 12 bases in the middle. For the CDR3, the DNA is TGTGCCAGCAGTCGTGCGGGGTCGACTAATGAAAAACTGTTTTTT. Translation gives CASSRAGSTNEKLFF.

This clonotype was picked up a small number of times. V usage is TRBV14 and J usage is TRBJ2-7; 8 nucleotides align to TRBD1. The CDR3 length is 16 residues. Per germline, CDR1 SGHDN and CDR2 FVKESK. V was pared by 0 bases and J by 3 bases, with 7 bases of the junction left unmatched. The CDR3 is CASSQDRGDRLYEQYF. The CDR3 DNA reads as TGTGCCAGCAGCCAAGATCGAGGGGACAGGCTCTACGAGCAGTACTTC.

V and J are TRBV6-2 or TRBV6-3 and TRBJ1-1; D is unclear. Trimming shortened V by 5 bases and J by 2 bases, and 15 bases separated the two germline ends. The V gene's germline CDR1 is MNHEY and CDR2 SVGEGT. CDR3 length: 15 residues. CDR3 nucleotide sequence: TGTGCCAGCAGTCGGCCTAGGAGGGCTAACACTGAAGCTTTCTTT. Protein: CASSRPRRANTEAFF.

This clonotype was recorded a few times. V usage is TRBV10-3 and J usage is TRBJ1-6; no firm D call. The CDR3 has 14 amino acids. The germline V gene has CDR1 ENHRY and CDR2 SYGVKD. V was cut by 3 bases and J by 4 bases, with 7 bases left in between. CDR3 nucleotides: TGTGCCATCAGTGATCCGCGATATAATTCACCCCTCCACTTT. Its protein product is CAISDPRYNSPLHF.